One and the same sample provided the 19 T cell receptor beta chains below, sequenced in a study of PD-1 blockade in classical Hodgkin lymphoma. Each of the patients experienced relapse following autologous stem cell transplantation, and their brentuximab vedotin exposure differed. The protocol was immunoSEQ multiplex PCR, while the TCRdb copy is restricted to in-frame clones and leaves out a portion. This table has about 62,000 clones, approximately 89% appearing once. The specimen comprised peripheral blood mononuclear cells (PBMCs), sampled at baseline. The receptors were gathered from a human donor with classical Hodgkin lymphoma.

The chain joins TRBV5-4 to TRBJ2-2, with D uncertain. The CDR3 is 13 amino acids. Trimming pared 1 base from V and 5 bases from J, leaving 6 bases between. The germline V gene has CDR1 SGHNT and CDR2 YYREEE (reference sequence). This chain's CDR3 is CASSLSETGELFF. The CDR3 region has the DNA TGTGCCAGCAGCTTGAGCGAAACCGGGGAGCTGTTTTTT.

This chain links TRBV6-5 with TRBJ2-2, with D possibly TRBD2 on 5 matching bases. In germline, CDR1 is MNHEY, CDR2 SVGAGI. This CDR3 has 13 residues. Trimming took off 5 bases at V and 7 bases at J, with 11 bases between the two ends. CDR3 sequence (DNA): TGTGCCAGCAGTCTCGGGGTTAGCGGGGAGCTGTTTTTT. As protein: CASSLGVSGELFF.

The J gene is TRBJ1-6, the V gene TRBV4-1; weak D call: TRBD1 (6 bases). CDR3 length equals 16 residues. Trimming stripped 4 bases from V and 4 bases from J, with 14 bases between. Germline values: CDR1 MGHRA, CDR2 YSYEKL. CDR3 sequence: CASSLGSGAYNSPLHF. Written as DNA, the CDR3 is TGCGCCAGCAGCCTGGGTTCGGGGGCATATAATTCACCCCTCCACTTT.

This clone came up once. The V and J genes are TRBV5-1 and TRBJ1-1; tentative D call: TRBD1 (5 bases). Germline CDR1 SGHRS, CDR2 YFSETQ. Trimming stripped 3 bases from V and 4 bases from J, with 16 bases between. The CDR3 is 15 residues long. Here the CDR3 reads CASSSQGGRATEAFF. The CDR3 DNA follows: TGCGCCAGCAGCTCCCAGGGTGGGAGGGCCACTGAAGCTTTCTTT.

CDR3 region: CASSRPGSGANVLTF. CDR3 coding DNA: TGTGCCAGCAGCCGTCCTGGCTCTGGGGCCAACGTCCTGACTTTC. The chain recombines TRBV5-6 with TRBJ2-6; no firm D call. This CDR3 contains 15 residues. Germline V CDR1 and CDR2: SGHDT, YYEEEE. V was cut by 4 bases and J by 0 bases, with 8 bases left in between.

The chain is built from TRBV6-4 and TRBJ2-5, with D possibly TRBD2 on 6 matching bases. The length of the CDR3 is 14 residues. Germline values: CDR1 MRHNA, CDR2 SNTAGT. Trimming removed 6 bases from V and 5 bases from J, with 16 bases in between. CDR3 amino acids: CASRGGALGETQYF. CDR3 nucleotides: TGTGCCAGCAGGGGGGGAGCCCTAGGGGAGACCCAGTACTTC.

The sample holds a few counts of this clone. The chain employs TRBV7-9 and TRBJ1-5; no firm D call. The CDR3 has 13 residues. Per the germline V gene, CDR1 is SEHNR and CDR2 is FQNEAQ (reference sequence). Trimming removed 5 bases at V and 5 bases at J, with 10 bases between. The CDR3 nucleotides are TGTGCCAGCAGCGCGTTGCGGGATCAGCCCCAGCATTTT. Amino acid sequence: CASSALRDQPQHF.

This clone occurred once. The chain recombines TRBV30 with TRBJ2-1, with D uncertain. This CDR3 has 12 residues. Germline assignment: CDR1 GTSNPN and CDR2 SVGIG (reference sequence). Trimming took off 3 bases at V and 7 bases at J, with 10 bases between the two ends. The CDR3, as DNA: TGTGCCTGGAGCCGAACAAGGAATGAGCAGTTCTTC. Protein: CAWSRTRNEQFF.

V usage is TRBV18 and J usage is TRBJ2-7; 7 nucleotides match TRBD1. Germline V CDR1 and CDR2: KGHSH, LQKENI. The CDR3 covers 14 residues. The V gene end was trimmed by 6 bases and the J gene end by 3 bases; junction bases not matched to a gene: 8. CDR3 bases: TGTGCCAGCTCTCCCGGGACAGCTTACTACGAGCAGTACTTC. It is translated as CASSPGTAYYEQYF.

This chain joins TRBV6-1 and TRBJ1-4; D is unclear. This CDR3 is 12 amino acids long. The germline gives CDR1 MNHNS, CDR2 SASEGT. Trimming took 7 bases from V and 8 from J, leaving 11 bases between them. Written as DNA, the CDR3 is TGTGCCAGCACACCGAATAGGGAAAAACTGTTTTTT. It specifies CASTPNREKLFF.

Comments on this clone: The CDR3 does not close with the conserved phenylalanine or tryptophan, likely indicating a read error. In nucleotides, the CDR3 is TGTGCCAGCAGCTTAGGCGAAGCGGGGGGGCTTACAGATACGCAGTATCTT. As protein: CASSLGEAGGLTDTQYL. The rearrangement uses TRBV7-6 and TRBJ2-3; the match to TRBD2 covers 10 bases. This CDR3 comprises 17 residues. J lost 3 bases, V lost 1 base, and 7 bases had no gene match. The germline gives CDR1 SGHVS, CDR2 FNYEAQ.

This chain joins TRBV20-1 and TRBJ2-3, with D tentatively TRBD2 (5 bases). V lost 6 bases and J lost 4, with 8 bases in between. The CDR3 contains 11 residues. Per the germline V gene, CDR1 is DFQATT and CDR2 is SNEGSKA (reference sequence). The CDR3 DNA reads as TGCAGTGCCACAGCGGCAGATACGCAGTATTTT. Translating it yields CSATAADTQYF.

J is TRBJ1-1 and V is TRBV19; 7 nucleotides line up with TRBD1. J was trimmed by 5 bases and V by 8 bases; bases with no gene match: 14. Per the germline V gene, CDR1 is LNHDA and CDR2 is SQIVND (reference sequence). The length of the CDR3 is 15 residues. CDR3 coding DNA: TGTGCCAGTTTTCAGGGGGGGACCCCGGCGACTGAAGCTTTCTTT. Translation: CASFQGGTPATEAFF.

The gene calls are TRBV10-3 and TRBJ1-1; D perhaps matches TRBD1 (6 bases). This CDR3 spans 13 amino acids. With 10 bases removed from V and 0 bases from J, the gap between germline ends came to 12 bases. Germline-derived CDR1 and CDR2 are ENHRY and SYGVKD. The CDR3 bases are TGTGCCACTAAACAGGGTTTGAACACTGAAGCTTTCTTT. It codes for CATKQGLNTEAFF.

This chain links TRBV28 with TRBJ1-5; a weak D match, TRBD1 (5 bases). The CDR3 is made up of 16 amino acids. Germline assignment: CDR1 MDHEN and CDR2 SYDVKM. With 11 bases removed from V and 0 bases from J, the gap between germline ends came to 20 bases. This CDR3 reads CAGGSEWGDSNQPQHF. CDR3 nucleotides: TGTGCCGGTGGGTCGGAATGGGGCGATAGCAATCAGCCCCAGCATTTT.

This clone was picked up a small number of times. The J gene is TRBJ1-5, the V gene TRBV7-9; 7 positions agree with TRBD1. CDR3 length equals 15 residues. The V gene's germline CDR1 is SEHNR and CDR2 FQNEAQ (reference sequence). Trimming at V came to 5 bases and at J to 6 bases, leaving 10 bases not matched to a gene. The CDR3 bases are TGTGCCAGCAGCAGTTCTACAGGGGCTCTTCAGCCCCAGCATTTT. It specifies CASSSSTGALQPQHF.

The chain joins TRBV6-5 to TRBJ1-1; TRBD1 might be the D (5 bases). The CDR3 totals 14 residues. Trimming cost V 8 bases and J 4 bases, with 17 bases left between them. Germline V CDR1 and CDR2: MNHEY, SVGAGI. CDR3 DNA: TGTGCCAGCGGTACAGGAAATAGAGGCACTGAAGCTTTCTTT. Protein product: CASGTGNRGTEAFF.

J is TRBJ2-5 and V is TRBV6-1; possible D gene TRBD2, 6 bases. Looked up from germline, CDR1 is MNHNS and CDR2 is SASEGT. Trimming took 1 base from V and 4 from J, leaving 19 bases between them. The CDR3 is 17 residues long. CDR3 protein: CASSEEGSGAGTETQYF. CDR3 DNA: TGTGCCAGCAGTGAAGAGGGGTCCGGGGCGGGAACAGAGACCCAGTACTTC.

This chain joins TRBV7-8 and TRBJ2-3; 9 bases are shared with TRBD2. V shed 2 bases and J 4 bases; nucleotides not matched to a gene: 7. CDR1 and CDR2 (germline): SGHVS, FQNEAQ. The CDR3 is 16 residues long. CDR3 amino acids: CASSLSGAGGADTQYF. DNA for the CDR3: TGTGCCAGCAGCTTAAGTGGGGCGGGGGGGGCAGATACGCAGTATTTT.